This passage covers 25 T cell receptor beta chains from one sample sequenced in a study of cytomegalovirus exposure and HLA in healthy donors. 60 Vbeta and 13 Jbeta primers were used in PCR. Only in-frame clones appear in the TCRdb table, and some are missing; sequencing was by immunoSEQ multiplex PCR. The sample shows more than 150,000 clones, 82% of them seen only once. The sample taken for sequencing was PBMCs. Receptor source: a woman under 30 in good health and CMV-seronegative.

The genes are TRBV5-1 and TRBJ2-5; 7 bases are shared with TRBD2. Germline V gene lookup returns CDR1 SGHRS and CDR2 YFSETQ. The ends lost 10 bases at V and 5 bases at J; junction bases unmatched: 8. This CDR3 is 12 amino acids long. CDR3: CAGSSGGETQYF. DNA of the CDR3: TGCGCCGGGTCCTCGGGAGGTGAGACCCAGTACTTC.

V is TRBV5-6 and J is TRBJ2-3; 7 bases are shared with TRBD2. Germline V CDR1 and CDR2: SGHDT, YYEEEE. Unmatched junction bases numbered 6, after V lost 3 bases and J lost 2 bases. The CDR3 is made up of 15 amino acids. CDR3 bases: TGTGCCAGCAGCTCCCCGGGACTACTCACAGATACGCAGTATTTT. It is translated as CASSSPGLLTDTQYF.

V gene TRBV7-9 combines with J gene TRBJ2-1; D possibly corresponds to TRBD2 (5 bases). Trimming cost V 5 bases and J 9 bases, with 8 bases left between them. This CDR3 contains 11 residues. The V gene's germline CDR1 is SEHNR and CDR2 FQNEAQ (reference sequence). The CDR3 sequence: CASSVGVEQFF. In nucleotides, the CDR3 is TGTGCCAGCAGCGTGGGAGTTGAGCAGTTCTTC.

V usage is TRBV29-1 and J usage is TRBJ2-3; 8 nucleotides match TRBD1. Per germline, CDR1 SQVTM and CDR2 ANQGSEA. Germline trimming cut 5 bases from V and 4 bases from J; bases unmatched to any gene: 11. This CDR3 has 15 residues. CDR3 nucleotide sequence: TGCAGCGTTTGCTCTACAGGGGGTAGCGCAGATACGCAGTATTTT. This gives the protein CSVCSTGGSADTQYF.

The chain has TRBV27 and TRBJ2-7; 7 nucleotides align to TRBD2. The ends lost 6 bases at V and 3 bases at J; junction bases unmatched: 8. Germline CDR1 is MNHEY and CDR2 is SMNVEV (reference sequence). The CDR3 spans 14 residues. In nucleotides, the CDR3 is TGTGCCAGCAGACGGACTGGACTAGTCTACGAGCAGTACTTC. Its protein product is CASRRTGLVYEQYF.

The chain joins TRBV27 to TRBJ2-5, with 10 nucleotides matching TRBD2. The CDR3 length is 13 residues. Germline CDR1 MNHEY, CDR2 SMNVEV (reference sequence). V lost 5 bases to trimming and J lost 4 bases; unmatched junction nucleotides: 1. DNA for the CDR3: TGTGCCAGCAGTCAGCGGGAGGGAGAGACCCAGTACTTC. Protein: CASSQREGETQYF.

The rearrangement joins TRBV6-4 to TRBJ1-3, with 9 bases lining up with TRBD1. This CDR3 has 15 amino acids. Germline V gene lookup returns CDR1 MRHNA and CDR2 SNTAGT. The V segment lost 6 bases and the J segment 2 bases; nucleotides outside the gene matches: 5. This CDR3 reads CASSAGTGTGNTIYF. The CDR3 bases are TGTGCCAGCAGCGCCGGGACAGGGACTGGAAACACCATATATTTT.

V and J are TRBV6-1 and TRBJ2-1; 9 bases fit TRBD2. CDR1 and CDR2 from the germline V gene are MNHNS and SASEGT. Trimming cost V 5 bases and J 7 bases; bases outside gene matches: 9. The CDR3 consists of 15 residues. CDR3 DNA sequence: TGTGCCAGCAGTTTTATTAGCGGGAGTATTAATGAGCAGTTCTTC. As protein: CASSFISGSINEQFF.

The chain has TRBV16 and TRBJ2-7, with D maybe TRBD2 (5 bases). The V gene lost 0 bases and the J gene lost 6 bases, with 9 bases spanning the gap. Germline CDR1 and CDR2: KGHSY and FQNENV. There are 13 residues in the CDR3. CDR3 coding DNA: TGTGCCAGCAGCCAATCAAGAGGGAGCGAGCAGTACTTC. Translation gives CASSQSRGSEQYF.

The gene calls are TRBV6-6 and TRBJ2-5, with 10 bases identical to TRBD1. The end of the DNA is better explained by TRBJ2-7, so the J call may be wrong. The CDR3 spans 15 residues. From germline, CDR1 is MNHNY and CDR2 SVGAGI (reference sequence). CDR3 protein: CASSRAGTGDYEQYF. In nucleotides, the CDR3 is TGTGCCAGCAGTCGAGCCGGGACAGGGGACTACGAGCAGTACTTC.

This clone appeared once. The chain carries TRBV6-5 and TRBJ1-3, with D tentatively TRBD1 (6 bases). The CDR3 loop spans 15 amino acids. The V end lost 6 bases, the J end lost 4 bases, and 16 bases lay between the germline ends. Germline lookup yields CDR1 MNHEY and CDR2 SVGAGI. The CDR3 sequence: CASRTATGTGNTIYF. CDR3 coding DNA: TGTGCCAGCAGAACCGCGACAGGTACCGGAAACACCATATATTTT.

V and J are TRBV10-3 and TRBJ2-7; D possibly corresponds to TRBD2 (6 bases). V gave up 6 bases and J gave up 4 bases, with 16 bases separating them. This CDR3 region has 14 residues. Germline CDR1 ENHRY, CDR2 SYGVKD. The CDR3 region has the DNA TGTGCCATCAGGGTAGCGGCCGAGGTTTACGAGCAGTACTTC. This codes for CAIRVAAEVYEQYF.

The chain combines TRBV7-6 with TRBJ2-1, with 13 bases that match TRBD2. CDR3 size: 17 residues. V trimming: 5 bases; J trimming: 2 bases; junction bases outside the gene matches: 6. Per the germline V gene, CDR1 is SGHVS and CDR2 is FNYEAQ. The CDR3 is CASSPMTSGGPYNEQFF. CDR3 DNA: TGTGCCAGCAGCCCCATGACTAGCGGGGGGCCCTACAATGAGCAGTTCTTC.

The chain is built from TRBV5-4 and TRBJ2-3; no firm D call. Looked up from germline, CDR1 is SGHNT and CDR2 is YYREEE (reference sequence). V shed 4 bases and J shed 1 base, with 10 bases lying between them. This CDR3 has 14 amino acids. DNA of the CDR3: TGTGCCAGCAGCCTCCCGATAGGCACAGATACGCAGTATTTT. Translated: CASSLPIGTDTQYF.

This chain uses TRBV27 with TRBJ2-7; TRBD2 aligns across 10 bases. This CDR3 region has 18 residues. The germline V gene encodes CDR1 MNHEY and CDR2 SMNVEV (reference sequence). V trimming: 6 bases; J trimming: 0 bases; junction bases outside the gene matches: 14. CDR3 nucleotide sequence: TGTGCCAGCAGGGGGACTAGCGTGCTCCTAAGGAGCTCCTACGAGCAGTACTTC. Its protein is CASRGTSVLLRSSYEQYF.

This chain uses TRBV5-1 with TRBJ1-3; possible D gene TRBD1, 6 bases. CDR1 and CDR2 from the germline V gene are SGHRS and YFSETQ. Between the trimmed V and J ends, which lost 1 base and 1 base, there was a span of 6 bases. There are 14 residues in the CDR3. The CDR3 sequence is CASSLTGSGNTIYF. In nucleotides, the CDR3 is TGCGCCAGCAGCTTGACAGGGTCTGGAAACACCATATATTTT.

V gene TRBV5-8 combines with J gene TRBJ1-2; D might be TRBD1 (5 bases). CDR3 length: 13 residues. Trimming took 0 bases from V and 4 from J, leaving 7 bases between them. The germline V gene encodes CDR1 SGHTS and CDR2 YDEGEE. The CDR3 protein is CASSLAGSYGYTF. The DNA of the CDR3 is TGTGCCAGCAGCTTGGCAGGGTCCTATGGCTACACCTTC.

The chain is built from TRBV7-9 and TRBJ2-5; 14 nucleotides line up with TRBD2. The germline gives CDR1 SEHNR, CDR2 FQNEAQ (reference sequence). CDR3 length: 17 residues. J was trimmed by 3 bases and V by 3 bases; bases with no gene match: 6. The CDR3 is CASSFPTTSGGEETQYF. CDR3 coding DNA: TGTGCCAGCAGCTTCCCGACGACTAGCGGGGGGGAAGAGACCCAGTACTTC.

V and J are TRBV6-1 and TRBJ2-3, with TRBD2 identical over 7 bases. This CDR3 comprises 16 residues. Germline V gives CDR1 MNHNS, CDR2 SASEGT. V shed 2 bases and J 2 bases; nucleotides not matched to a gene: 7. The CDR3: CASSELVGGTTDTQYF. The CDR3 DNA reads as TGTGCCAGCAGTGAACTTGTGGGGGGGACCACAGATACGCAGTATTTT.

This chain joins TRBV25-1 and TRBJ1-4; possible D gene TRBD1, 5 bases. The CDR3 contains 11 residues. V was shortened by 2 bases and J by 13 bases, with 8 bases between the two germline ends. Germline V lookup: CDR1 MGHDK, CDR2 SYGVNS. As DNA, the CDR3 is TGTGCCAGCAGTGAAAGGGGTTCACTGTTTTTT. It yields the protein CASSERGSLFF.

The V and J genes are TRBV10-2 and TRBJ2-2; 7 bases align to TRBD2. The CDR3 length is 11 residues. V shed 8 bases and J 6 bases; nucleotides not matched to a gene: 0. Germline V lookup: CDR1 WSHSY, CDR2 SAAADI. CDR3 loop: CASGRAGELFF. The CDR3 region has the DNA TGCGCCAGCGGGAGGGCCGGGGAGCTGTTTTTT.

The chain carries TRBV6-1 and TRBJ1-2, with 8 bases identical to TRBD1. The length of the CDR3 is 14 residues. Per the germline V gene, CDR1 is MNHNS and CDR2 is SASEGT. Losses at the gene ends were 6 bases for V and 3 bases for J; bases not matched to a gene: 6. The DNA of the CDR3 is TGTGCCAGCAGAGAGACAGGGGAGTACTATGGCTACACCTTC. This gives the protein CASRETGEYYGYTF.

The chain employs TRBV19 and TRBJ1-5, with a tentative D call TRBD1 (6 bases). V lost 5 bases and J 3 bases, leaving 17 bases between the germline ends. In germline, CDR1 is LNHDA, CDR2 SQIVND (reference sequence). There are 16 residues in the CDR3. CDR3 sequence (DNA): TGTGCCAGTAGTCACGGACAGTTACTTCACAATCAGCCCCAGCATTTT. Protein: CASSHGQLLHNQPQHF.

This sequence joins TRBV10-3 and TRBJ1-1; maybe TRBD1 (6 bases). V lost 3 bases to trimming and J lost 3 bases, with 17 bases between them. CDR3 length: 16 amino acids. CDR1 is ENHRY, CDR2 SYGVKD, per germline. In nucleotides, the CDR3 is TGTGCCATCAGTGAATTTGAGGGGGGGATTGACACTGAAGCTTTCTTT. This encodes CAISEFEGGIDTEAFF.

The CDR3 loop reads CAGRQIYGYTF. As DNA, the CDR3 is TGCGCCGGACGACAGATCTATGGCTACACCTTC. The gene calls are TRBV10-1 and TRBJ1-2; D is possibly TRBD1 (5 bases). The ends were cut back, 11 bases at V and 4 bases at J, with 11 bases in the middle. The CDR3 length is 11 residues. Germline lookup yields CDR1 WNHNN and CDR2 SYGVQD (reference sequence).